This T cell receptor beta chain was documented in a study of blood T cell repertoires in COVID-19. Clinical history as reported by participants underpinned cohort assignment. This clone showed up just once. The CDR3 covers 15 residues. V trimming: 1 base; J trimming: 2 bases; junction bases outside the gene matches: 4. In germline, CDR1 is LGHNA, CDR2 YNFKEQ. Sequencing used immunoSEQ multiplex PCR; TCRdb keeps in-frame clones, though not all of them. The sample shows fewer than 500,000 clones, about 90% of them seen only once. The rearrangement uses TRBV4-2 and TRBJ1-1; 7 bases map to TRBD1. This TCR came from a young woman with acute COVID-19. Sequencing used PBMCs or T cells enriched from blood (not recorded which). In DNA, the CDR3 is TGTGCCAGCAGCCAAGGGGACAGCGGTAACACTGAAGCTTTCTTT. Its protein product is CASSQGDSGNTEAFF.